This is a list of T cell receptor beta chains from one sample in a study of blood T cell repertoires in COVID-19. The repertoire was sequenced with immunoSEQ multiplex PCR; TCRdb's copy has only in-frame clones and lacks some. Of 110,000 to 150,000 clones listed, 75% to 90% are singletons. Sequences were obtained from PBMCs or T cells enriched from blood (not recorded which). The receptors were sampled from a man aged 55 to 70 who had recovered from COVID-19. Both conserved end residues are part of each CDR3. The D gene is left open where the match is weak. A clone size is listed for some rows: how often the clone was seen (once, few, many), or a class if it is expanded.

CDR3nt: TGTGCCAGCGAGGGCCCGGGACAGAAGTACAATGAGCAGTTCTTC
CDR3aa: CASEGPGQKYNEQFF
v_gene: TRBV11-2
j_gene: TRBJ2-1
d_gene: TRBD1
abundance: -

CDR3nt: TGTGCCAGCACCGGGACTAGCGGGGCCGAGCAGTTCTTC
CDR3aa: CASTGTSGAEQFF
v_gene: TRBV9
j_gene: TRBJ2-1
d_gene: TRBD2
abundance: -

CDR3nt: TGTGCCAGCAGTTCCCGAGGGGGCTCTCTTGGGCAAGAGACCCAGTACTTC
CDR3aa: CASSSRGGSLGQETQYF
v_gene: TRBV28
j_gene: TRBJ2-5
d_gene: TRBD1
abundance: -

CDR3nt: TGTGCCAGCAGTTTCGAGGGGGCGGACACCGGGGAGCTGTTTTTT
CDR3aa: CASSFEGADTGELFF
v_gene: TRBV27
j_gene: TRBJ2-2
d_gene: TRBD1
abundance: -

CDR3nt: TGTGCCAGCCTCCCGTCGCTAGCGGGAGCGGATACGCAGTATTTT
CDR3aa: CASLPSLAGADTQYF
v_gene: TRBV25-1
j_gene: TRBJ2-3
d_gene: TRBD2
abundance: -

CDR3nt: TGTGCCAGCAGCCAGAGGACAGGGATGAACACTGAAGCTTTCTTT
CDR3aa: CASSQRTGMNTEAFF
v_gene: TRBV14
j_gene: TRBJ1-1
d_gene: TRBD1
abundance: -

CDR3nt: TGTGCCAGCAGCCCTACTAGCGGGGGGAGCACAGATACGCAGTATTTT
CDR3aa: CASSPTSGGSTDTQYF
v_gene: TRBV5-4
j_gene: TRBJ2-3
d_gene: TRBD2
abundance: -

CDR3nt: TGTGCCACCAGTGATGGGACAGGCTATGGCTACACCTTC
CDR3aa: CATSDGTGYGYTF
v_gene: TRBV24-1
j_gene: TRBJ1-2
d_gene: TRBD1
abundance: -

CDR3nt: TGTGCCTGGAAGGGGGGGCCCTATACGCAGTATTTT
CDR3aa: CAWKGGPYTQYF
v_gene: TRBV30
j_gene: TRBJ2-3
d_gene: -
abundance: -

CDR3nt: TGTGCCAGCAGTTTATTCGCCGGCGGGAGGGTCTACGAGCAGTACTTC
CDR3aa: CASSLFAGGRVYEQYF
v_gene: TRBV27
j_gene: TRBJ2-7
d_gene: TRBD2
abundance: -

CDR3nt: TGCGCCAACAGCCTCGGGGACAACAACGAGCAGTACTTC
CDR3aa: CANSLGDNNEQYF
v_gene: TRBV5-1
j_gene: TRBJ2-7
d_gene: -
abundance: -

CDR3nt: TGCGCCAGCAGCCAAGTAACCAGGGTAGCAGGAAACACCATATATTTT
CDR3aa: CASSQVTRVAGNTIYF
v_gene: TRBV4-1
j_gene: TRBJ1-3
d_gene: -
abundance: once

CDR3nt: TGCGCCAGCAGCCAAGATGGGAAGACAGGGTTTCGCTATGGCTACACCTTC
CDR3aa: CASSQDGKTGFRYGYTF
v_gene: TRBV4-1
j_gene: TRBJ1-2
d_gene: TRBD1
abundance: -

CDR3nt: TGTGCCTGGAGTGTCCTAGCGTACACCGGGGAGCTGTTTTTT
CDR3aa: CAWSVLAYTGELFF
v_gene: TRBV30
j_gene: TRBJ2-2
d_gene: -
abundance: -

CDR3nt: TGTGCCAGCAGCCAAGGTAGCGGCTACGAGCAGTACTTC
CDR3aa: CASSQGSGYEQYF
v_gene: TRBV3-1/TRBV3-2
j_gene: TRBJ2-7
d_gene: -
abundance: -

CDR3nt: TGTGCCAGCAGCTTCGAGGATATCGGAATGAACACTGAAGCTTTCTTT
CDR3aa: CASSFEDIGMNTEAFF
v_gene: TRBV11-1
j_gene: TRBJ1-1
d_gene: -
abundance: -

CDR3nt: TGCAGCGTCGGCAAGAGAGGGATCCACAATGAGCAGTTCTTC
CDR3aa: CSVGKRGIHNEQFF
v_gene: TRBV29-1
j_gene: TRBJ2-1
d_gene: -
abundance: -

CDR3nt: TGTGCCAGCAGCTTGCAGGGGTCGGCCGGGGAGCTGTTTTTT
CDR3aa: CASSLQGSAGELFF
v_gene: TRBV11-2
j_gene: TRBJ2-2
d_gene: -
abundance: -

CDR3nt: TGTGCCAGCAGCCAAGTGGGAGGTGACGAAGCTTTCTTT
CDR3aa: CASSQVGGDEAFF
v_gene: TRBV3-1/TRBV3-2
j_gene: TRBJ1-1
d_gene: -
abundance: -

CDR3nt: TGTGCCAGCAGTCCGCCGGACAGGAATAACTATGGCTACACCTTC
CDR3aa: CASSPPDRNNYGYTF
v_gene: TRBV28
j_gene: TRBJ1-2
d_gene: TRBD1
abundance: few

CDR3nt: TGTGCCAGCAGTAACAGACAGGGGGTGTGGGCTGAAGCTTTCTTT
CDR3aa: CASSNRQGVWAEAFF
v_gene: TRBV6-5
j_gene: TRBJ1-1
d_gene: TRBD1
abundance: few

CDR3nt: TGCGCCAGCAGTAGAAGCGGGGGGGCTAATGAGCAGTTCTTC
CDR3aa: CASSRSGGANEQFF
v_gene: TRBV10-1
j_gene: TRBJ2-1
d_gene: TRBD2
abundance: -

CDR3nt: TGTGCCAGCAGCTTAGGGGGACAGGGGAATCAGCCCCAGCATTTT
CDR3aa: CASSLGGQGNQPQHF
v_gene: TRBV7-2
j_gene: TRBJ1-5
d_gene: TRBD1
abundance: -

CDR3nt: TGTGCCAGTAGAGCAGGACAGGGCAATAAGAATCAGCCCCAGCATTTT
CDR3aa: CASRAGQGNKNQPQHF
v_gene: TRBV19
j_gene: TRBJ1-5
d_gene: TRBD1
abundance: -

CDR3nt: TGTGCCTGGAGAAGAACAGGGGTGAACACTGAAGCTTTCTTT
CDR3aa: CAWRRTGVNTEAFF
v_gene: TRBV30
j_gene: TRBJ1-1
d_gene: TRBD1
abundance: -

CDR3nt: TGCAGCGTTTCCGGGAACGGCTACGAGCAGTACTTC
CDR3aa: CSVSGNGYEQYF
v_gene: TRBV29-1
j_gene: TRBJ2-7
d_gene: -
abundance: -

CDR3nt: TGTGCCAGCAGTTACTCCCGGACAGGGGGCTCTGAAGCTTTCTTT
CDR3aa: CASSYSRTGGSEAFF
v_gene: TRBV6-5
j_gene: TRBJ1-1
d_gene: TRBD1
abundance: -

CDR3nt: TGTGCCAGTAGTATGAGGGCGGTCCTCGGGACCCAGTACTTC
CDR3aa: CASSMRAVLGTQYF
v_gene: TRBV19
j_gene: TRBJ2-5
d_gene: -
abundance: -

CDR3nt: TGCGCCAGCAGCTTGGGGACAGGGGACGAAAAACTGTTTTTT
CDR3aa: CASSLGTGDEKLFF
v_gene: TRBV5-1
j_gene: TRBJ1-4
d_gene: TRBD1
abundance: -

CDR3nt: TGTGCCAGCAGCTTGGGTCCGGGACAGGGATCCTACAATGAGCAGTTCTTC
CDR3aa: CASSLGPGQGSYNEQFF
v_gene: TRBV11-3
j_gene: TRBJ2-1
d_gene: TRBD1
abundance: -

CDR3nt: TGTGCCAGCAGCTCCCAGGGCTCTGGAAACACCATATATTTT
CDR3aa: CASSSQGSGNTIYF
v_gene: TRBV7-8
j_gene: TRBJ1-3
d_gene: -
abundance: -

CDR3nt: TGTGCCAGCAGCTTAGGGCCGACAGGGGCGGGCTACACCTTC
CDR3aa: CASSLGPTGAGYTF
v_gene: TRBV7-6
j_gene: TRBJ1-2
d_gene: TRBD1
abundance: -

CDR3nt: TGTGCCAGCATATCGTCATGGGGGGAGCTTTCGGAAGCTTTCTTT
CDR3aa: CASISSWGELSEAFF
v_gene: TRBV6-5
j_gene: TRBJ1-1
d_gene: -
abundance: -

CDR3nt: TGTGCCAGCAGGGCCAGAGGGACTGAAGCTTTCTTT
CDR3aa: CASRARGTEAFF
v_gene: TRBV6-5
j_gene: TRBJ1-1
d_gene: -
abundance: -

CDR3nt: TGTGCCAGCAGCTTGGCCTTGGGTCGTCAGGGGAGCTATGGCTACACCTTC
CDR3aa: CASSLALGRQGSYGYTF
v_gene: TRBV5-5
j_gene: TRBJ1-2
d_gene: -
abundance: -